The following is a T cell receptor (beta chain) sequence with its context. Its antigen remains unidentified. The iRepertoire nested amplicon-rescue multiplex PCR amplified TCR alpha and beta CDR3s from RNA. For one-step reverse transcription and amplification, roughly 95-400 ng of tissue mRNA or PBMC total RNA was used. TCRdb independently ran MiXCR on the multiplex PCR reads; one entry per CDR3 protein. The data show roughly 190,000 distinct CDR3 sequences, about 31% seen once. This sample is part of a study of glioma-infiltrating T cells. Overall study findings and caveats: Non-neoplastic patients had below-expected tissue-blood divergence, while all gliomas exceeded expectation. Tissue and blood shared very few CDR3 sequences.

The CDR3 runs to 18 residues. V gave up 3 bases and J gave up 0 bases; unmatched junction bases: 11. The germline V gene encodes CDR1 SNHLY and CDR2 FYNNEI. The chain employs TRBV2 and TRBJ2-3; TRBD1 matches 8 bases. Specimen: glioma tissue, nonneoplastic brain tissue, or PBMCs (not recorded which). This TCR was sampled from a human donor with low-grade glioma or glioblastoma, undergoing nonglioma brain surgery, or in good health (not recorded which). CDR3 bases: TGTGCCAGCAGTGATGGGCGGTGGACAGGGTATAGCACAGATACGCAGTATTTT. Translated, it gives CASSDGRWTGYSTDTQYF.